Detailed here is one T cell receptor (beta chain). Other DNA sequences in the same sample also yield this CDR3. Sequencing was performed with immunoSEQ multiplex PCR; in TCRdb, only in-frame clones are kept and a portion is missing. The sample yields hundreds of thousands of clones, about nine tenths seen once. V was shortened by 2 bases and J by 5 bases, with 9 bases between the two germline ends. This CDR3 comprises 13 residues. Germline V gene lookup returns CDR1 MDHEN and CDR2 SYDVKM. This entry comes from a study of blood T cell repertoires in COVID-19. The wider study: Nucleic acid was either cDNA or gDNA, and it came from T cells, B-cell-depleted T cells, or PBMCs.

This receptor was identified in a woman in her fifties or sixties who had recovered from COVID-19. Sequencing was done on a sample of peripheral blood. This chain uses TRBV28 with TRBJ1-2; TRBD1 is a possible D gene (6 bases). Here the CDR3 DNA reads TGTGCCAGCAGTTTAACAGGGTATTATGGCTACACCTTC. It specifies CASSLTGYYGYTF.